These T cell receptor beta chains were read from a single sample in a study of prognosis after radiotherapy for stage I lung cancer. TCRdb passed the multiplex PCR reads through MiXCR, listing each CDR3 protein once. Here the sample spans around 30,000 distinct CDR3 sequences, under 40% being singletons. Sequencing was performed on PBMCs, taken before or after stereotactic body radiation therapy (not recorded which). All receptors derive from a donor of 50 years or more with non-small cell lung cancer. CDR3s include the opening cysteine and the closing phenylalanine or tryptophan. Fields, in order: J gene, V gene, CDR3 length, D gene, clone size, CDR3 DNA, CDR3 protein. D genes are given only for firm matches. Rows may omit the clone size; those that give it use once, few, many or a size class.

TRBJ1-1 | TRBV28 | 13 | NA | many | TGTGCCAGCCGACCGACAGTGAACACTGAAGCTTTCTTT | CASRPTVNTEAFF
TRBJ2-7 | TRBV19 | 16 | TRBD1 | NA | TGTGCCAGTAGTCCCAGACAGGGAGCCTTTCCCTACGAGCAGTACTTC | CASSPRQGAFPYEQYF
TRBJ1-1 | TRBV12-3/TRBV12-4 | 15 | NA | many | TGTGCCAGCAGTTTAAGGGGGGACGTGAACACTGAAGCTTTCTTT | CASSLRGDVNTEAFF
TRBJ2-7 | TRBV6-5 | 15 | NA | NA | TGTGCCAGCAGTTACTCGGGGGAGTCCGGCTACGAGCAGTACTTC | CASSYSGESGYEQYF
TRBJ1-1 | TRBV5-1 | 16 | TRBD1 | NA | TGCGCCAGCAGATCGGACAGGTGCGGATTGAACACCGAAGCTTTCTTT | CASRSDRCGLNTEAFF
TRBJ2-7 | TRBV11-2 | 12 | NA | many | TGTGCCAGCAGCGTTGGGGAATACGAGCAGTACTTC | CASSVGEYEQYF
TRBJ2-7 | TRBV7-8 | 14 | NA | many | TGTGCCAGCAGCTTAGCGAAGGCGGCCTACGAGCAGTACTTC | CASSLAKAAYEQYF
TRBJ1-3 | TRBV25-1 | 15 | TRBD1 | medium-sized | TGTGCCAGCAAGTTCAGGGGGCCAGTCGGAAACACCATATATTTT | CASKFRGPVGNTIYF
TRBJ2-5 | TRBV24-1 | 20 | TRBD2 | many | TGTGCCACCAGTGATTTTTTTAAAACTAGCGGGGGGCGGGATAAAGAGACCCAGTACTTC | CATSDFFKTSGGRDKETQYF
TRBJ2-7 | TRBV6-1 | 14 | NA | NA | TGTGCCAGCAGAAGACAGGCCTCCTCCTACGAGCAGTACTTC | CASRRQASSYEQYF
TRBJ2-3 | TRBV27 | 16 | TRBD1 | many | TGTGCCAGCAGTTCCTTTAAGGGACAGCTCCCAGATACGCAGTATTTT | CASSSFKGQLPDTQYF
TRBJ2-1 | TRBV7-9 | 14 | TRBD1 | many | TGTGCCAGCAGGCCGGGACAGGGGGCCGCGGAGCAGTTCTTC | CASRPGQGAAEQFF
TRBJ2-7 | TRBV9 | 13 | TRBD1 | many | TGTGCCAGCAGCGCACAGGGGTCCTACGAGCAGTACTTC | CASSAQGSYEQYF
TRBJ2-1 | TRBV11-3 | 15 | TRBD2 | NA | TGTGCCAGCAGCCCAGGACTAGCGGAGGGAGATGAGCGGTTCTTC | CASSPGLAEGDERFF
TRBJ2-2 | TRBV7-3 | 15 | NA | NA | TGTGCCAGCAGCCCAATGTCAGCGGTCGGCGTGGAGCTGTTTTTT | CASSPMSAVGVELFF
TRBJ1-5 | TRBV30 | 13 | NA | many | TGTGCCTGGAGTGTACAGGGTGATCAGCCCCAGCATTTT | CAWSVQGDQPQHF
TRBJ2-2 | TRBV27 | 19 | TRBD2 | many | TGTGCCAGCAGTTCCTCCCCCGGCAGGACTAGCGGGAACACCGGGGAGCTGTTTTTT | CASSSSPGRTSGNTGELFF
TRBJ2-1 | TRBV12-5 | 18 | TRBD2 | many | TGTGCTAGTGGGGCTGAGGTGCGGGAGGGGGGTAGGGGCAATGAGCAGTTCTTC | CASGAEVREGGRGNEQFF
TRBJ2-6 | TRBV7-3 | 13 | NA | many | TGTGCCAGCAGCTTAGCTGGGGCCAACGTCCTGACTTTC | CASSLAGANVLTF
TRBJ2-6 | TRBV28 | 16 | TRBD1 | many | TGTGCCAGCAATCGGGGACAGGTCTCTGGGGCCAACGTCCTGACTTTC | CASNRGQVSGANVLTF
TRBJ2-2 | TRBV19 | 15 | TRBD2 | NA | TGTGCCAGTCGCTGGGGCCGGGGGGGATTCGGGGAGCTGTTTTTT | CASRWGRGGFGELFF
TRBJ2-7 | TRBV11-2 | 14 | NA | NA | TGTGCCAGCAGCGTGAGCACGGGGGCTGGGGAGCAGTACTTC | CASSVSTGAGEQYF
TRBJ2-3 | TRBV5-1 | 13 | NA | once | TGCGCCAGCATCTTTGGGGTTACAGATACGCAGTATTTT | CASIFGVTDTQYF
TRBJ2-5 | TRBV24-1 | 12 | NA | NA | TGTGCCACCAGTGTGAGGGCAGAGACCCAGTACTTC | CATSVRAETQYF
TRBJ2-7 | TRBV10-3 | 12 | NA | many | TGTGCCATCAGTGCGGACTCCTACGAGCAGTACTTC | CAISADSYEQYF
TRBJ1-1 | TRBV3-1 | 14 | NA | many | TGTGCCAGCAGCCAAGCTAGAGGAAGGACTGAAGCTTTCTTT | CASSQARGRTEAFF
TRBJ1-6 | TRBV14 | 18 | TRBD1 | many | TGTGCCAGCAGCCGGCACAGGGGGGGAGACTCCTATAATTCACCCCTCCACTTT | CASSRHRGGDSYNSPLHF
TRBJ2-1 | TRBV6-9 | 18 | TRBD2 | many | TGTGCCAGCAGTTTCCACGCCCTGCGGCGGGAGGGCTCCAATGAGCAGTTCTTC | CASSFHALRREGSNEQFF
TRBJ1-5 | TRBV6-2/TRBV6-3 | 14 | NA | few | TGTGCCAGCAGTTACGGTCGGACCAATCAGCCCCAGCATTTT | CASSYGRTNQPQHF
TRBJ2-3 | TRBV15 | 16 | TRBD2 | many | TGTGCCACCAGCTCCCGACTAGCGGGAGTAGCAGATACGCAGTATTTT | CATSSRLAGVADTQYF
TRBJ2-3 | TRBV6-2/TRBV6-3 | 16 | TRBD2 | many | TGTGCCAGCAGAACTACGGCTAGCGGGGCCACAGATACGCAGTATTTT | CASRTTASGATDTQYF
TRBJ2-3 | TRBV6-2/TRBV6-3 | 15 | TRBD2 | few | TGTGCCAGCAGTTATCTAGCGGGAGCGGGAGATACGCAGTATTTT | CASSYLAGAGDTQYF
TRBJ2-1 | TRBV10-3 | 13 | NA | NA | TGTGCCACGTTCACGACGAGGTACAATGAGCAGTTCTTC | CATFTTRYNEQFF
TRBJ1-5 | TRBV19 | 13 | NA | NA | TGTGCCAATAGTCTATCGAACGCGCAGACCCAGCATTTT | CANSLSNAQTQHF
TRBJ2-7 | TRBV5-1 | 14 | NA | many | TGCGCCAGCACCCTGGCGGCGGGTACCTACGAGCAGTACTTC | CASTLAAGTYEQYF
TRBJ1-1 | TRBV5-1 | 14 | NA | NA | TGCGCCAGCAGCTTACGGGGGGTTGACACTGAAGCTTTCTTT | CASSLRGVDTEAFF
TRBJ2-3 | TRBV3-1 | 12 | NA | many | TGTGCCAGCAGCCGTCTCCCAGATACGCAGTATTTT | CASSRLPDTQYF
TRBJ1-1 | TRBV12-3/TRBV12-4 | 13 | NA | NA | TGTGCCAGCAGTTTAGCGGTGGGTTTTGAAGCTTTCTTT | CASSLAVGFEAFF
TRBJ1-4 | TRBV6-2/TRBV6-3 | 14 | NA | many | TGTGCCAGCACCACAGCCTCAACTAATGCAAAACTGTTTTTT | CASTTASTNAKLFF
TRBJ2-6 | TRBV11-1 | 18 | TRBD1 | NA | TGTGCCAGCAGCTTAGGGGGACAGGGTAAATCTGGGGCCAACGTCCTGACTTTC | CASSLGGQGKSGANVLTF
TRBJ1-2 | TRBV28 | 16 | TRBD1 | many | TGTGCCAGCAGTTTAAAAGGGACAGGCTACGTGCGTGGCTACACCTTC | CASSLKGTGYVRGYTF
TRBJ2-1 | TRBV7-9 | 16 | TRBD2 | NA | TGTGCCAGCAGCTTGACTAGCGGGAGGGCCGCCGATGAGCAGTTCTTC | CASSLTSGRAADEQFF
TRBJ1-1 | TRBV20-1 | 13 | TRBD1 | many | TGCAGTGCCAAGGGACAGGGGGACACTGAAGCTTTCTTT | CSAKGQGDTEAFF
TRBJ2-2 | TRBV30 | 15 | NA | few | TGTGCCTGGAGTCGTACGATCGGGGGTGGCGGGGAGCTGTTTTTT | CAWSRTIGGGGELFF
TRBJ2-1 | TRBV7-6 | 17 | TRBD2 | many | TGTGCCAGCAGCCCCGTAGGGACTAGGGAGACCTACAATGAGCAGTTCTTC | CASSPVGTRETYNEQFF